This TCR beta chain was recorded in a study of shared clonotypes between healthy human individuals. Turning to the study itself: For every donor, three CD4 naive, three CD4 memory, two CD8 naive and one CD8 memory plates were used.

TCRdb keeps only in-frame clones here, not all; method: immunoSEQ multiplex PCR. The sample lists 2,100,000 or so clones, approximately 95% occurring once. V was cut by 5 bases and J by 4 bases, with 20 bases left in between. This CDR3 spans 16 amino acids. CDR1 is SEHNR, CDR2 FQNEAQ, per germline (reference sequence). Specimen: naive CD4+ T cells sorted from blood. Subset denoted: CD45RA+ positively selected. This chain links TRBV7-9 with TRBJ2-5; a weak D match, TRBD1 (6 bases). The TCR was taken from a man aged 18 to 29 in good health. For the CDR3, the DNA is TGTGCCAGCAGCCTTACAGGGCGGGCGTCGGGAGAGACCCAGTACTTC. Its protein is CASSLTGRASGETQYF.